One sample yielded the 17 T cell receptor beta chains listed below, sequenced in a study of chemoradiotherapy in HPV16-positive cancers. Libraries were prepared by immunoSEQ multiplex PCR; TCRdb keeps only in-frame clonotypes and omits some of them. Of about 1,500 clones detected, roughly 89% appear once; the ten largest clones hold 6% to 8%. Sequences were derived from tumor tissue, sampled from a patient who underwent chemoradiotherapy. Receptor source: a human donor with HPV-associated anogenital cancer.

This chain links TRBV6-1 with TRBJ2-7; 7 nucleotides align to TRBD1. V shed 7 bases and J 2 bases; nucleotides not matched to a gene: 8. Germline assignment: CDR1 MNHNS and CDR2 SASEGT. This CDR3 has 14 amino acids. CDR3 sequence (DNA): TGTGCCAGCACCCTAACCGGGACAGCCTACGAGCAGTACTTC. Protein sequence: CASTLTGTAYEQYF.

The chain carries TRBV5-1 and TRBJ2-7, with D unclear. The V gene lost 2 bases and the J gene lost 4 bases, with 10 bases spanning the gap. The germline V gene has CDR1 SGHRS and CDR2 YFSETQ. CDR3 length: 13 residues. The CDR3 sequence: CASSFLNSYEQYF. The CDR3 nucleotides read TGCGCCAGCAGCTTCCTAAACAGTTACGAGCAGTACTTC.

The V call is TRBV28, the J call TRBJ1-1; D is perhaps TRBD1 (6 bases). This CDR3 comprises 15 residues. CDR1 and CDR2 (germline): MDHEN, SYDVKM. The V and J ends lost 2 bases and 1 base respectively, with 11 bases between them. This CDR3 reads CASSLGGQPNTEAFF. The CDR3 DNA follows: TGTGCCAGCAGTTTAGGTGGACAGCCGAACACTGAAGCTTTCTTT.

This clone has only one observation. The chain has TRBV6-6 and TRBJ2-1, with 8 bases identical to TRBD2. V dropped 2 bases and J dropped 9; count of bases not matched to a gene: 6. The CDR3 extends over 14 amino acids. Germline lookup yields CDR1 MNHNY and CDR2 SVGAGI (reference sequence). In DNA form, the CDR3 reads TGTGCCAGCAGTTACGGGACTAGTCAGACTGAGCAGTTCTTC. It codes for CASSYGTSQTEQFF.

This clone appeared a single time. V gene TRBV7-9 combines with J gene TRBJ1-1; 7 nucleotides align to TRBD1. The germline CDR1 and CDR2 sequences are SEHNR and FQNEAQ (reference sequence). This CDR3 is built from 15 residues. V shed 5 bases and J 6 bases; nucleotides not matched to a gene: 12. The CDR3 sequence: CASSPGGRGFAEAFF. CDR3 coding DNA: TGTGCCAGCAGCCCCGGGGGCAGGGGGTTCGCTGAAGCTTTCTTT. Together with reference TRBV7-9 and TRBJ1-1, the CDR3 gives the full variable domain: DTGVSQNPRHKITKRGQNVTFRCDPISEHNRLYWYRQTLGQGPEFLTYFQNEAQLEKSRLLSDRFSAERPKGSFSTLEIQRTEQGDSAMYLCASSPGGRGFAEAFFGQGTRLTVV.

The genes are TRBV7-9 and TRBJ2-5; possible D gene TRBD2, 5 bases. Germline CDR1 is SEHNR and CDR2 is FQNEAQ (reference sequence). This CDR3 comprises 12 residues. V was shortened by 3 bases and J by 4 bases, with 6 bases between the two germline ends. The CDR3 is CASSFGLETQYF. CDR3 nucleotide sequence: TGTGCCAGCAGCTTCGGACTAGAGACCCAGTACTTC. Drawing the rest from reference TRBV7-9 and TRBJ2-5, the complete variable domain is DTGVSQNPRHKITKRGQNVTFRCDPISEHNRLYWYRQTLGQGPEFLTYFQNEAQLEKSRLLSDRFSAERPKGSFSTLEIQRTEQGDSAMYLCASSFGLETQYFGPGTRLLVL.

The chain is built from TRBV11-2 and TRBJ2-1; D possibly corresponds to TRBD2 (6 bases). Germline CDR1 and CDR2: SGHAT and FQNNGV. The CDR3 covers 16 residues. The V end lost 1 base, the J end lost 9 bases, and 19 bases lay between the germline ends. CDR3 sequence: CASSLGPGGDWGEQFF. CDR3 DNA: TGTGCCAGCAGCTTAGGCCCGGGCGGGGACTGGGGTGAGCAGTTCTTC.

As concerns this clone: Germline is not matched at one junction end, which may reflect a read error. The CDR3 loop reads CASSQDSAGVSYEQYF. For the CDR3, the DNA is TGTGCCAGCAGTCAAGATTCGGCGGGGGTGTCCTACGAGCAGTACTTC. The V call is TRBV14, the J call TRBJ2-7, with TRBD2 matching over 7 bases. The CDR3 has 16 amino acids. In germline, CDR1 is SGHDN, CDR2 FVKESK.

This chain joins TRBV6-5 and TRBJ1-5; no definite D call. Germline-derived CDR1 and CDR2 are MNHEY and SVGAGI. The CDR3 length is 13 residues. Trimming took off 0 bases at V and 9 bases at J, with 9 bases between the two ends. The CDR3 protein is CASSYSRVTPQHF. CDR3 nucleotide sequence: TGTGCCAGCAGTTACTCAAGGGTGACGCCCCAGCATTTT.

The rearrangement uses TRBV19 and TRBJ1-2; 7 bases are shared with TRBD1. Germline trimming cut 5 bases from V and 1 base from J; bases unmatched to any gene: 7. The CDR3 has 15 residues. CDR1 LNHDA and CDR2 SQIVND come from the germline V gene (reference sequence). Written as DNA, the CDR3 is TGTGCCAGTAGTGCCCCGGGACAGAGTAACTATGGCTACACCTTC. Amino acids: CASSAPGQSNYGYTF.

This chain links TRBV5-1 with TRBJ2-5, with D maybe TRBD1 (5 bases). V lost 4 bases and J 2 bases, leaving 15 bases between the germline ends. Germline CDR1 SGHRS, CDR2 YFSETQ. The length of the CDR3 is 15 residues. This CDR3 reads CASSIQGRIQETQYF. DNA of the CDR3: TGCGCCAGCAGCATCCAGGGCCGAATTCAAGAGACCCAGTACTTC.

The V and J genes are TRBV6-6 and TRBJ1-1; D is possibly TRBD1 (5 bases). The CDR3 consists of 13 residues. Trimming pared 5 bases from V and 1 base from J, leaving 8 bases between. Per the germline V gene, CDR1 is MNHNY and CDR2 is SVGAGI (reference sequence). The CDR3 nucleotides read TGTGCCAGCAGTCAGGACACGAACACTGAAGCTTTCTTT. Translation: CASSQDTNTEAFF.

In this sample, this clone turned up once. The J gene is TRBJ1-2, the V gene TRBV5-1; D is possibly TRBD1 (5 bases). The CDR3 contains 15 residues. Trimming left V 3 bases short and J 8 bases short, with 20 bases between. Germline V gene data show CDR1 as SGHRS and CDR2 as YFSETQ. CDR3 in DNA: TGCGCCAGCAGCTCCCGCCCGGGGGAGGTCGGGGGCTACACCTTC. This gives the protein CASSSRPGEVGGYTF.

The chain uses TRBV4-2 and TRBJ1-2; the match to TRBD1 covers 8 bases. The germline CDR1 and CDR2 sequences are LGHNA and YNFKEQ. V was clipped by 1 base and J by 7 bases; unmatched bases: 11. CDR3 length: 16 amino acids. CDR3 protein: CASSQAFLDRVGGYTF. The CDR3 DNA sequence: TGTGCCAGCAGCCAAGCCTTCTTGGACAGGGTTGGTGGCTACACCTTC.

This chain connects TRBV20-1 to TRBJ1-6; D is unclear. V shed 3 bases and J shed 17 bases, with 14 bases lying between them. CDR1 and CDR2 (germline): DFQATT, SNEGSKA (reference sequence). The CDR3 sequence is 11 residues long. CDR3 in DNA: TGCAGTGCTAGTTTCGCAGGACTCTTCCACTTT. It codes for CSASFAGLFHF.

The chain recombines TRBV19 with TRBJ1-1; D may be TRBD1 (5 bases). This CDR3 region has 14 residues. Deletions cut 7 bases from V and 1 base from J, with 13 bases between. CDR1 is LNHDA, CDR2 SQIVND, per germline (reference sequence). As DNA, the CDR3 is TGTGCCAGTAAATCGTACAGGTCGAACACTGAAGCTTTCTTT. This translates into CASKSYRSNTEAFF.

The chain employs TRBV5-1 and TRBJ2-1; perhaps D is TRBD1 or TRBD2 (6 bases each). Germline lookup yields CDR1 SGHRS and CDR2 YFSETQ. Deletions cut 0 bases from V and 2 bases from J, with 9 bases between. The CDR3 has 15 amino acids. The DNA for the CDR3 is TGCGCCAGCAGCTTGGGCGGGGACACCTACAATGAGCAGTTCTTC. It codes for CASSLGGDTYNEQFF.